This record covers a single T cell receptor (beta chain). Its antigen is currently unknown. The data originate from a study of T cell repertoires in cytomegalovirus infection. The wider study: Carrying CMV and the relevant HLA type showed in public TCR beta signatures. Points from the study as a whole: CMV-specific TCR beta clonotypes restricted by HLA-C were the ones dominating the ex vivo response. Cumulative frequency of public TCR beta families picked out carriers of CMV plus the relevant HLA.

TCRdb recomputed calls from the reads with MiXCR, one row per CDR3 protein. The table lists around 550,000 distinct CDR3 sequences, about 26% of them singletons, with approximately 13% in the top ten. The CDR3 totals 15 residues. The V gene end was trimmed by 5 bases and the J gene end by 2 bases; junction bases not matched to a gene: 7. Looked up from germline, CDR1 is MNHEY and CDR2 is SMNVEV (reference sequence). The receptor was derived from a human donor in good health (CMV status not recorded). Some clones in this sample may be carry-over from other donors' samples. The chain combines TRBV27 with TRBJ2-7; TRBD1 matches 9 bases. Source material: PBMCs. This CDR3 is CASSAPGQGPYEQYF. CDR3 DNA: TGTGCCAGCAGTGCTCCGGGACAGGGCCCCTACGAGCAGTACTTC.